This T cell receptor beta chain originates from a study of OX40 agonist ivuxolimab in advanced cancers. Study background: One hepatocellular carcinoma and a couple of cutaneous melanoma patients partially responded. Study observations and caveats: Partial responders at 0.1-3.0 mg/kg showed near-lowest clonal expansion.

A note on this clone: Its antigen is undetermined.

The CDR3 is made up of 15 amino acids. Trimming removed 5 bases from V and 2 bases from J; junction bases left unmatched: 3. Germline-derived CDR1 and CDR2 are MNHNY and SVGAGI (reference sequence). The timepoints at which blood was sampled were baseline, cycle 4 day 1, and cycle 7 day 1. TCRdb's table, derived via immunoSEQ multiplex PCR, lists solely in-frame clones and lacks some. The data show approximately 60,000 clones, with 80% to 90% seen just once and 5% to 5.5% held by the top ten. The source was CD4+ or CD8+ T cells sorted from blood, collected in a trial of the OX40 agonist ivuxolimab. The sequence came from an adult with an advanced solid tumor such as melanoma, head and neck, liver or kidney cancer. The chain employs TRBV6-6 and TRBJ2-6; 7 bases line up with TRBD1. CDR3 protein: CASSTTGAGANVLTF. In nucleotides, the CDR3 is TGTGCCAGCAGTACCACAGGGGCTGGGGCCAACGTCCTGACTTTC.